This T cell receptor (beta chain) originates from a study of blood T cell repertoires in COVID-19. Study information: The United States, Italy and Spain supplied acute and convalescent COVID-19 samples.

The protocol was immunoSEQ multiplex PCR, while the TCRdb copy is restricted to in-frame clones and leaves out a portion. This sample yields 400,000 or so clones, of which 80% to 90% are seen a single time; 1% to 1.3% belongs to the top ten. Germline V gives CDR1 MGHRA, CDR2 YSYEKL. V was trimmed by 0 bases and J by 5 bases, leaving 13 bases between them. CDR3 size: 15 residues. Membership in each cohort depended on participant-reported clinical history. Donors of Cohort 3 who recovered were those that had two negative PCRs, clearance, or symptom resolution. The sequence was collected from a young man who had recovered from COVID-19. The rearrangement joins TRBV4-1 to TRBJ1-1; D is unclear. Sequenced: PBMCs or T cells enriched from blood (not recorded which). The CDR3 here is CASSQEIGRETEAFF. DNA of the CDR3: TGCGCCAGCAGCCAAGAAATAGGGCGGGAAACTGAAGCTTTCTTT.